These 21 T cell receptor beta chains originate from one sample sequenced in a study of OX40 agonist ivuxolimab in advanced cancers. TCRdb's copy holds only in-frame clones and misses some; the assay was immunoSEQ multiplex PCR. Here the sample spans around 53,000 clones, around 85% being singletons. The sequences come from CD4+ or CD8+ T cells sorted from blood, collected in a trial of the OX40 agonist ivuxolimab. All receptors come from an adult with an advanced solid tumor such as melanoma, head and neck, liver or kidney cancer.

The V call is TRBV30, the J call TRBJ2-3; D may be TRBD2 (6 bases). Germline V gene lookup returns CDR1 GTSNPN and CDR2 SVGIG (reference sequence). V gave up 0 bases and J gave up 0 bases, with 7 bases separating them. The CDR3 has 14 amino acids. CDR3 in DNA: TGTGCCTGGAGTGTACTAGCTAGCACAGATACGCAGTATTTT. Translated, it gives CAWSVLASTDTQYF.

The chain joins TRBV28 to TRBJ2-5; 8 bases fit TRBD1. The CDR3 length is 14 residues. From germline, CDR1 is MDHEN and CDR2 SYDVKM. The J segment lost 5 bases and the V segment lost 7 bases, leaving 9 bases of the junction unmatched. The CDR3 DNA sequence: TGTGCCAGCAAACCACAGGGGGGAGTGGAGACCCAGTACTTC. It yields the protein CASKPQGGVETQYF.

The chain couples TRBV5-8 to TRBJ2-6; possible D gene TRBD1, 6 bases. The CDR3 loop spans 16 amino acids. Per the germline V gene, CDR1 is SGHTS and CDR2 is YDEGEE. Trimming stripped 5 bases from V and 0 bases from J, with 12 bases between. CDR3 bases: TGTGCCAGCAGAACAGGGTTTAACTCTGGGGCCAACGTCCTGACTTTC. Translating gives CASRTGFNSGANVLTF.

This clone was counted at least ten times. CDR3: CASSSPLEANVLTF. The CDR3 DNA reads as TGTGCCAGCAGTAGTCCCCTGGAGGCCAACGTCCTGACTTTC. This chain links TRBV2 with TRBJ2-6; D is undetermined. The CDR3 is 14 amino acids. Germline CDR1 reads SNHLY; CDR2 reads FYNNEI. V was trimmed by 5 bases and J by 6 bases, leaving 11 bases between them.

This chain links TRBV5-6 with TRBJ1-2; possible D gene TRBD1, 5 bases. V lost 0 bases, J lost 4 bases, and 10 bases lay in between. CDR3 size: 14 residues. The V gene's germline CDR1 is SGHDT and CDR2 YYEEEE. The CDR3 reads CASSLDTRAYGYTF. In DNA, the CDR3 is TGTGCCAGCAGCTTGGATACCAGGGCCTATGGCTACACCTTC.

The genes are TRBV5-6 and TRBJ2-2; D call uncertain. The CDR3 sequence is 12 residues long. Per germline, CDR1 SGHDT and CDR2 YYEEEE. V was cut by 4 bases and J by 4 bases, with 5 bases left in between. The CDR3 here is CASSTPTGELFF. CDR3 DNA: TGTGCCAGCAGCACCCCCACCGGGGAGCTGTTTTTT. The variable domain in full, with the rest retrieved from reference TRBV5-6 and TRBJ2-2, is DAGVTQSPTHLIKTRGQQVTLRCSPKSGHDTVSWYQQALGQGPQFIFQYYEEEERQRGNFPDRFSGHQFPNYSSELNVNALLLGDSALYLCASSTPTGELFFGEGSRLTVL.

Relative to its sample, this clone is medium-sized. The chain couples TRBV4-2 to TRBJ2-2; D uncertain. Germline CDR1 reads LGHNA; CDR2 reads YNFKEQ. The V and J ends lost 0 bases and 4 bases respectively, with 3 bases between them. The CDR3 is 13 residues long. This chain's CDR3 is CASSQESTGELFF. The CDR3 coding sequence is TGTGCCAGCAGCCAAGAATCCACCGGGGAGCTGTTTTTT.

In this sample, this clone turned up a few times. The V gene is TRBV6-6, the J gene TRBJ2-7; the D gene is possibly TRBD2 (6 bases). The V gene lost 4 bases and the J gene lost 3 bases, with 10 bases spanning the gap. The CDR3 is 13 residues long. CDR1 is MNHNY and CDR2 is SVGAGI in the germline V gene (reference sequence). The CDR3 sequence is CASSSEGLYEQYV. CDR3 sequence (DNA): TGTGCCAGCAGTTCGGAGGGGCTCTACGAGCAGTACGTC.

The chain links TRBV4-3 to TRBJ1-2; D is uncertain. The CDR3 spans 14 residues. CDR1 is LGHNA, CDR2 YSLEER, per germline. V dropped 3 bases and J dropped 2 bases, with 10 bases sitting between them. The CDR3 region is CASSQEGYNYGYTF. CDR3 nucleotide sequence: TGCGCCAGCAGCCAGGAGGGCTACAACTATGGCTACACCTTC.

The chain is built from TRBV15 and TRBJ1-2; weak D call: TRBD1 (6 bases). Germline V gene data show CDR1 as LNHNV and CDR2 as YYDKDF (reference sequence). Trimming left V 1 base short and J 5 bases short, with 11 bases between. This CDR3 is built from 14 residues. The CDR3 DNA reads TGTGCCACCAGCAGAGTTCCAGGGGAATATGGCTACACCTTC. Protein sequence: CATSRVPGEYGYTF.

The chain recombines TRBV7-7 with TRBJ1-6; TRBD1 agrees at 7 bases. With 3 bases clipped from V and 4 bases from J, the junction kept 9 bases outside the gene matches. The CDR3 covers 17 residues. CDR1 is SSHAT, CDR2 FNYEAQ, per germline (reference sequence). This CDR3 reads CASSFERQGGYNSPLHF. Written as DNA, the CDR3 is TGTGCCAGCAGCTTCGAGAGACAGGGAGGTTATAATTCACCCCTCCACTTT.

This clone was observed a handful of times. This sequence joins TRBV30 and TRBJ1-1, with a possible D match to TRBD1 (5 bases). V was trimmed by 4 bases and J by 5 bases, leaving 11 bases between them. Germline V gene sequence: CDR1 GTSNPN, CDR2 SVGIG (reference sequence). The CDR3 extends over 12 amino acids. CDR3 nucleotides: TGTGCCTGGACTTGGGGCGGGACTGAAGCTTTCTTT. Translating gives CAWTWGGTEAFF. The whole variable domain, remainder taken from reference TRBV30 and TRBJ1-1, is SQTIHQWPATLVQPVGSPLSLECTVEGTSNPNLYWYRQAAGRGLQLLFYSVGIGQISSEVPQNLSASRPQDRQFILSSKKLLLSDSGFYLCAWTWGGTEAFFGQGTRLTVV.

The genes are TRBV28 and TRBJ1-5, with unresolved D. Deletions cut 7 bases from V and 4 bases from J, with 14 bases between. The germline gives CDR1 MDHEN, CDR2 SYDVKM. The length of the CDR3 is 14 residues. The CDR3 loop is CASKWAGMNQPQHF. CDR3 sequence (DNA): TGTGCCAGCAAATGGGCAGGTATGAATCAGCCCCAGCATTTT.

This rearrangement joins TRBV21-1 to TRBJ1-2; the table's D call of TRBD1 was not tested on the DNA. TRBV21-1 is tagged as a pseudogene. The length of the CDR3 is 19 residues. The CDR3 DNA is TGTGCCAGCCGACGGGCGGTTGGGGACAGGGAATTGTTCAACTATGGCTACACCTTC. It translates to CASRRAVGDRELFNYGYTF.

This chain connects TRBV30 to TRBJ1-4, with a tentative D call TRBD1 (6 bases). The CDR3 length is 13 residues. The germline CDR1 and CDR2 sequences are GTSNPN and SVGIG (reference sequence). The V gene lost 1 base and the J gene lost 7 bases, with 10 bases spanning the gap. This CDR3 reads CAWSDGGLEKLFF. The CDR3 DNA reads as TGTGCCTGGAGTGATGGGGGGCTTGAAAAACTGTTTTTT. Variable domain in full (rest from reference TRBV30 and TRBJ1-4): SQTIHQWPATLVQPVGSPLSLECTVEGTSNPNLYWYRQAAGRGLQLLFYSVGIGQISSEVPQNLSASRPQDRQFILSSKKLLLSDSGFYLCAWSDGGLEKLFFGSGTQLSVL.

The chain employs TRBV4-3 and TRBJ2-3, with D perhaps matching TRBD2 (7 bases). Trimming left V 1 base short and J 5 bases short, with 22 bases between. Looked up from germline, CDR1 is LGHNA and CDR2 is YSLEER. The CDR3 has 18 residues. CDR3 sequence reads: CASSQGPGFGGRRDTQYF. CDR3 DNA: TGCGCCAGCAGCCAAGGCCCTGGGTTCGGGGGGCGAAGAGATACGCAGTATTTT.

The chain combines TRBV7-8 with TRBJ1-1; 11 bases are shared with TRBD1. Germline V gives CDR1 SGHVS, CDR2 FQNEAQ. Trimming at V came to 4 bases and at J to 1 base, leaving 14 bases not matched to a gene. The CDR3 sequence is 19 residues long. This chain's CDR3 is CASSSGTGGFGRKNTEAFF. CDR3 nucleotides: TGTGCCAGCAGCTCCGGGACAGGGGGTTTCGGGCGGAAGAACACTGAAGCTTTCTTT.

The DNA for the CDR3 is TGTGCCACTCCGGGACTAGCTTTAGATACGCAGTATTTT. Protein product: CATPGLALDTQYF. The chain is built from TRBV6-1 and TRBJ2-3, with 9 bases matching TRBD2. J lost 5 bases, V lost 10 bases, and 7 bases had no gene match. Germline assignment: CDR1 MNHNS and CDR2 SASEGT. The CDR3 has 13 amino acids.

This clone has only one observation. J is TRBJ1-1 and V is TRBV4-3; D is unclear. Germline CDR1 is LGHNA and CDR2 is YSLEER. V was pared by 0 bases and J by 8 bases, with 7 bases between. The CDR3 runs 12 residues. The CDR3 is CASSQEGREAFF. CDR3 in DNA: TGCGCCAGCAGCCAAGAGGGCAGGGAAGCTTTCTTT.

The chain joins TRBV30 to TRBJ1-6; a weak D match, TRBD1 (5 bases). Germline V CDR1 and CDR2: GTSNPN, SVGIG (reference sequence). The CDR3 covers 17 residues. V was cut by 3 bases and J by 4 bases, with 19 bases left in between. Here the CDR3 reads CAWRALRGEGYNSPLHF. The CDR3 DNA is TGTGCCTGGAGGGCCCTTAGGGGAGAAGGATATAATTCACCCCTCCACTTT.

The DNA of the CDR3 is TGTGCCAGCAGCTTCGGTAATTCACCCCTCCACTTT. Translation: CASSFGNSPLHF. The rearrangement uses TRBV7-9 and TRBJ1-6; D is ambiguous. CDR3 length equals 12 residues. Per germline, CDR1 SEHNR and CDR2 FQNEAQ (reference sequence). Trimming left V 3 bases short and J 6 bases short, with 3 bases between.